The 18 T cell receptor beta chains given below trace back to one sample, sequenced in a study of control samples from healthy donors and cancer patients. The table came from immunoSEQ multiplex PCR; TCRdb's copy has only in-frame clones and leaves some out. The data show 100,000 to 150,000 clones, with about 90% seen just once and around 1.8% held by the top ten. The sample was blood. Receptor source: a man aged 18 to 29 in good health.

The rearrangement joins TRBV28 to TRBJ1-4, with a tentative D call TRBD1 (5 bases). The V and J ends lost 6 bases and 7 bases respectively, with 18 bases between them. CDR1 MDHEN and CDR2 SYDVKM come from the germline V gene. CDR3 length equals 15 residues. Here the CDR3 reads CASRMSNFGAEKLFF. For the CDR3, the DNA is TGTGCCAGCAGGATGTCGAACTTCGGGGCTGAAAAACTGTTTTTT.

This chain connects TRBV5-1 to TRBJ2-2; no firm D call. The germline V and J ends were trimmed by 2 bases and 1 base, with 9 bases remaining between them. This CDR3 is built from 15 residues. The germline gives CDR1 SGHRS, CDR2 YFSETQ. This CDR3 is CASSLTRGNTGELFF. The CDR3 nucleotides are TGCGCCAGCAGCTTAACCCGCGGGAACACCGGGGAGCTGTTTTTT. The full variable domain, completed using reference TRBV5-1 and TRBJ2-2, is KAGVTQTPRYLIKTRGQQVTLSCSPISGHRSVSWYQQTPGQGLQFLFEYFSETQRNKGNFPGRFSGRQFSNSRSEMNVSTLELGDSALYLCASSLTRGNTGELFFGEGSRLTVL.

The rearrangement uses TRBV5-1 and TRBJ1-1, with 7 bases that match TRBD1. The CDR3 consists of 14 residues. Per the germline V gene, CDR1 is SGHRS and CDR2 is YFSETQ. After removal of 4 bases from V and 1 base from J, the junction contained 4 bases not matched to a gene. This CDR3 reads CASSLGQTNTEAFF. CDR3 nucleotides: TGCGCCAGCAGCCTGGGACAGACGAACACTGAAGCTTTCTTT.

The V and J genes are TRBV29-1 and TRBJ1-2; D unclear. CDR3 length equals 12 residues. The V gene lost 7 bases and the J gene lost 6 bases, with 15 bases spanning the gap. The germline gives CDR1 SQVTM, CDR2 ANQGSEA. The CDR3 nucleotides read TGCAGCGCAGAAGCGGGTAAGGATGGCTACACCTTC. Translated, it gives CSAEAGKDGYTF.

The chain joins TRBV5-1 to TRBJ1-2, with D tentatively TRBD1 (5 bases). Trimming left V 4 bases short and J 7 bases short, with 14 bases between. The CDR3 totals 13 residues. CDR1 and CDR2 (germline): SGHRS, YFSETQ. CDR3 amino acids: CASSLSPQGGYTF. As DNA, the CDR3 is TGCGCCAGCAGCCTCTCCCCCCAGGGTGGCTACACCTTC.

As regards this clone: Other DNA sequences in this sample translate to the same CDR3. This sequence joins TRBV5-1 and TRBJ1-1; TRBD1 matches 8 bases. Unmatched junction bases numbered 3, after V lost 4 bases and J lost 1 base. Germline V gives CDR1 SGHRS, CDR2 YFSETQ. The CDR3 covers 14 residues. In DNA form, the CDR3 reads TGCGCCAGCAGCCCTGGGACAGGGAACACTGAAGCTTTCTTT. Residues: CASSPGTGNTEAFF.

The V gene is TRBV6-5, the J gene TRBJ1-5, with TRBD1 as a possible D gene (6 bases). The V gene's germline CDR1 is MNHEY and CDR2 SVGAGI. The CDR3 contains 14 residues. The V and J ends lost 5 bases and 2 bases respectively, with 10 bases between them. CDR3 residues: CASSPTGGNQPQHF. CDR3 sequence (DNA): TGTGCCAGCAGTCCGACAGGCGGCAATCAGCCCCAGCATTTT.

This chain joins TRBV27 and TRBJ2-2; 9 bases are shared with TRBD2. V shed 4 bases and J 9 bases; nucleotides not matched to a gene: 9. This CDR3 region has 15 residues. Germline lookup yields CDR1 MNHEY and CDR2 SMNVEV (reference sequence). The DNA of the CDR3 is TGTGCCAGCAGTTCCCGGCGGGAGGGCCCCCGGGAGCTGTTTTTT. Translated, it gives CASSSRREGPRELFF.

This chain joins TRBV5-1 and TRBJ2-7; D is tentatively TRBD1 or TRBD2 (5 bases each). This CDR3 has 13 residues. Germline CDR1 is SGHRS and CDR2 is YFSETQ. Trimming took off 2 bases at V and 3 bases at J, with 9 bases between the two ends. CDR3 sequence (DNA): TGCGCCAGCAGCTTCCCAGGGAGCTACGAGCAGTACTTC. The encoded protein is CASSFPGSYEQYF.

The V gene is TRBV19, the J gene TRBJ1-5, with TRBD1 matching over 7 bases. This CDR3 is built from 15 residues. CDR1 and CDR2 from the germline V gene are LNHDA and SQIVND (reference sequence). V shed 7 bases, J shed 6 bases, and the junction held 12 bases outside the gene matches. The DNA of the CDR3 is TGTGCCAGTAATTGGGTAACGTCAGGGGGTCAGCCCCAGCATTTT. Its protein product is CASNWVTSGGQPQHF.

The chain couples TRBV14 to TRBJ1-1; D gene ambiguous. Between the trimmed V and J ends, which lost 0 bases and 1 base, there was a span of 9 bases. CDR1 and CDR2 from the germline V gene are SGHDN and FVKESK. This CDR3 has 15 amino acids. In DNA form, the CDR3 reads TGTGCCAGCAGCCAAGAAGGGCGGCAGAACACTGAAGCTTTCTTT. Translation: CASSQEGRQNTEAFF.

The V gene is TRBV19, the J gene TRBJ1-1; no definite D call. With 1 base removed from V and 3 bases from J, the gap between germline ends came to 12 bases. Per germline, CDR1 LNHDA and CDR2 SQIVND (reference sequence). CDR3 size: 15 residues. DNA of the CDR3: TGTGCCAGTAGTATAGCTTCGGTGAGGCACACTGAAGCTTTCTTT. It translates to CASSIASVRHTEAFF.

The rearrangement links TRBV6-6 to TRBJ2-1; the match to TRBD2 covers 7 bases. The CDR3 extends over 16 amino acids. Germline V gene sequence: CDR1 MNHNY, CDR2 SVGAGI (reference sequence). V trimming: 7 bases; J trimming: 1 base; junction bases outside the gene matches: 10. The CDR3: CASIQFGRQSYNEQFF. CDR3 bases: TGTGCCAGCATTCAATTCGGGAGGCAATCCTACAATGAGCAGTTCTTC.

The CDR3 DNA follows: TGTGCCAGCAGTTTTGGGGGAGAGGGCCGAGGGCGCAATCAGCCCCAGCATTTT. Its protein is CASSFGGEGRGRNQPQHF. The chain recombines TRBV27 with TRBJ1-5, with a weak D call TRBD1 (5 bases). CDR3 length equals 18 residues. Germline V lookup: CDR1 MNHEY, CDR2 SMNVEV (reference sequence). Trimming took 3 bases from V and 2 from J, leaving 20 bases between them.

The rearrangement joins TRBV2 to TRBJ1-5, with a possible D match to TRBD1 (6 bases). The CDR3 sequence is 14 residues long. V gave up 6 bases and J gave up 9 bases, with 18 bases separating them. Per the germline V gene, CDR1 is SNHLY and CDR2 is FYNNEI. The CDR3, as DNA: TGTGCCAGCAGGGCCGGGACACCCTCTCTGCCCCAGCATTTT. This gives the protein CASRAGTPSLPQHF.

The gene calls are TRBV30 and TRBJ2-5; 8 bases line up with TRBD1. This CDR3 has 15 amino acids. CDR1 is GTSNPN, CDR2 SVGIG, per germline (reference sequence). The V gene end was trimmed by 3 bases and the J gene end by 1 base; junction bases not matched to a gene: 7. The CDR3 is CAWSTFGQGQETQYF. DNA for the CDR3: TGTGCCTGGAGCACATTTGGACAGGGCCAAGAGACCCAGTACTTC.

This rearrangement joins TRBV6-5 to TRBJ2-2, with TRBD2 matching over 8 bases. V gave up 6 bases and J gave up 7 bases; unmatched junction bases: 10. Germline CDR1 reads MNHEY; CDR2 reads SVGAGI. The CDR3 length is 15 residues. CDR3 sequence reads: CASSPGLVSGGELFF. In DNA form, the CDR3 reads TGTGCCAGCAGCCCGGGACTAGTATCTGGCGGGGAGCTGTTTTTT.

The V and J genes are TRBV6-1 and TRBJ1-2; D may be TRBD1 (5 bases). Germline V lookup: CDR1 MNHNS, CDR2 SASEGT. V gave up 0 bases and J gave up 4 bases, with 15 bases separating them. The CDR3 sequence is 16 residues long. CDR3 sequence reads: CASSEAPGGIPYGYTF. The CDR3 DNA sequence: TGTGCCAGCAGTGAAGCCCCCGGGGGGATCCCCTATGGCTACACCTTC.